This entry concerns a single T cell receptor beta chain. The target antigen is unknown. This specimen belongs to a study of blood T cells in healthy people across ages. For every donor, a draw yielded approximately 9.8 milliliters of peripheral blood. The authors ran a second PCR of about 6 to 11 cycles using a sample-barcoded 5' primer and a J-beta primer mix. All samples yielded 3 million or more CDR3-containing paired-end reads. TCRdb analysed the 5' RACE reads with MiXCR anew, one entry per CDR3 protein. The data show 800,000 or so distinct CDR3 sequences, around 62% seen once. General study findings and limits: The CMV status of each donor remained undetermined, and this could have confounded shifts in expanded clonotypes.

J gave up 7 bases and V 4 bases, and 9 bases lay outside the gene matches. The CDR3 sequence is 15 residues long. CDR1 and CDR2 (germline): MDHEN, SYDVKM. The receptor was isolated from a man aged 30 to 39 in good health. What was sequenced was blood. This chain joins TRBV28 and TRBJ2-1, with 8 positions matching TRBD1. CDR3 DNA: TGTGCCAGCAGTTATATACAGGGGGGAAGGAATGAGCAGTTCTTC. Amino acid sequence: CASSYIQGGRNEQFF.